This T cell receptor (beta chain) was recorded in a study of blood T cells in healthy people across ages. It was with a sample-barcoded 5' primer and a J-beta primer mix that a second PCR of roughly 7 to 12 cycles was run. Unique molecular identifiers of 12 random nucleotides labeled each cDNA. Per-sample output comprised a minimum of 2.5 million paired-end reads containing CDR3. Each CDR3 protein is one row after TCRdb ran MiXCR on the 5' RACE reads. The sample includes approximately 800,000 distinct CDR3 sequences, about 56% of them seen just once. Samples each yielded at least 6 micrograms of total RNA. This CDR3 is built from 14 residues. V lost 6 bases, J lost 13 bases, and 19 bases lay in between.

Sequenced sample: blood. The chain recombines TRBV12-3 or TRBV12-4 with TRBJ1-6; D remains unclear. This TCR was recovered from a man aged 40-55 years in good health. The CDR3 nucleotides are TGTGCCAGCAGCGGGTCCAGGCCCACTACCCCCCTCCACTTT. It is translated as CASSGSRPTTPLHF.